Listed here are 2 T cell receptor beta chains from one sample, sequenced in a study of control samples from healthy donors and cancer patients. Sequencing used immunoSEQ multiplex PCR; TCRdb keeps in-frame clones, though not all of them. In the table there are some 130,000 clones, 92% of which are singletons. Sample: blood. These receptors came from a man aged 18 to 29 in good health.

The chain employs TRBV11-2 and TRBJ2-2; D ambiguous. The CDR3 runs 16 residues. CDR1 and CDR2 (germline): SGHAT, FQNNGV. V was pared by 3 bases and J by 0 bases, with 11 bases between. The CDR3 is CASSLRGPTNTGELFF. CDR3 nucleotides: TGTGCCAGCAGCTTGAGAGGACCAACGAACACCGGGGAGCTGTTTTTT.

J is TRBJ2-7 and V is TRBV11-2; D gene unclear. This CDR3 region has 14 residues. CDR1 is SGHAT, CDR2 FQNNGV, per germline. The V end was cut by 8 bases, the J end by 3 bases, with 17 bases between. The CDR3 here is CASGAGSIHYEQYF. The CDR3 bases are TGTGCCAGCGGCGCCGGCTCTATTCACTACGAGCAGTACTTC.